This entry features one T cell receptor (beta chain) sequence. The antigen remains undetermined. These data belong to a study of PD-1 blockade in classical Hodgkin lymphoma. Each patient relapsed following autologous stem cell transplantation, and prior brentuximab vedotin exposure differed. Whole-study results and caveats: Reported baseline diversity: healthy donors highest, relapsed/refractory patients lowest.

Data came from immunoSEQ multiplex PCR; TCRdb stores just in-frame clones and leaves some out. The sample consists of tens of thousands of clones, around 67% of them appearing once. Germline CDR1 SNHLY, CDR2 FYNNEI. The CDR3 runs to 15 residues. Trimming took 5 bases from V and 5 from J, leaving 13 bases between them. This receptor was identified in a human donor with classical Hodgkin lymphoma. The V call is TRBV2, the J call TRBJ2-6, with D uncertain. Specimen: peripheral blood mononuclear cells (PBMCs), collected before the second cycle of nivolumab. The DNA of the CDR3 is TGTGCCAGCAGTCCAAAAGGACCCCGGGCCAACGTCCTGACTTTC. Protein sequence: CASSPKGPRANVLTF.